Following are 19 T cell receptor beta chains from one sample sequenced in a study of CD8 T cells in Susac syndrome. Random hexamers were used to reverse transcribe an amount of about 0.45 to 1 ug RNA. TCRdb fed the immunoSEQ multiplex PCR reads into MiXCR, producing one record per CDR3 protein. The data hold approximately 300,000 distinct CDR3 sequences, with 75% to 90% observed a single time. Material: CD8+ T cells from PBMCs. Source of these receptors: a human donor with multiple sclerosis.

V usage is TRBV19 and J usage is TRBJ2-6; D gene uncertain. Per germline, CDR1 LNHDA and CDR2 SQIVND (reference sequence). There are 15 residues in the CDR3. V lost 4 bases, J lost 0 bases, and 7 bases lay in between. The CDR3 DNA reads as TGTGCCAGTAGTACCGTCCCCTCTGGGGCCAACGTCCTGACTTTC. Protein product: CASSTVPSGANVLTF.

This chain connects TRBV20-1 to TRBJ2-7, with a tentative D call TRBD2 (6 bases). The V gene lost 1 base and the J gene lost 0 bases, with 10 bases spanning the gap. The CDR3 runs to 14 residues. Germline CDR1 is DFQATT and CDR2 is SNEGSKA (reference sequence). This chain's CDR3 is CSARGGDVSYEQYF. CDR3 nucleotides: TGCAGTGCTAGAGGGGGGGACGTCTCCTACGAGCAGTACTTC.

V and J are TRBV12-3 or TRBV12-4 and TRBJ2-2, with a possible D match to TRBD2 (6 bases). Trimming took 9 bases from V and 2 from J, leaving 13 bases between them. This CDR3 has 14 residues. The CDR3 is CASLGDFNTGELFF. CDR3 sequence (DNA): TGTGCCAGTCTGGGGGACTTTAACACCGGGGAGCTGTTTTTT.

V is TRBV20-1 and J is TRBJ1-5; 8 bases are shared with TRBD1. The germline gives CDR1 DFQATT, CDR2 SNEGSKA (reference sequence). Trimming took 1 base from V and 6 from J; bases not matched to a gene: 5. The CDR3 has 14 amino acids. The CDR3 protein is CSARGGQGSQPQHF. CDR3 sequence (DNA): TGCAGTGCTAGAGGCGGACAGGGAAGTCAGCCCCAGCATTTT.

This chain links TRBV13 with TRBJ2-7, with 7 bases matching TRBD1. V was clipped by 5 bases and J by 4 bases; unmatched bases: 8. Looked up from germline, CDR1 is PRHDT and CDR2 is FYEKMQ (reference sequence). CDR3 length equals 14 residues. CDR3 region: CASSRQGYGYEQYF. CDR3 in DNA: TGTGCCAGCAGCAGACAGGGTTACGGGTACGAGCAGTACTTC.

In its sample, this clonotype was seen once. This chain uses TRBV15 with TRBJ2-1, with D perhaps assigned TRBD1 or TRBD2 (5 bases each). Trimming took off 8 bases at V and 8 bases at J, with 16 bases between the two ends. The CDR3 is made up of 13 amino acids. Germline values: CDR1 LNHNV, CDR2 YYDKDF (reference sequence). CDR3 loop: CATSVWVGDEQFF. The CDR3 nucleotides read TGTGCCACCTCAGTATGGGTGGGGGATGAGCAGTTCTTC.

The chain recombines TRBV30 with TRBJ1-5, with D tentatively TRBD1 (5 bases). Germline lookup yields CDR1 GTSNPN and CDR2 SVGIG (reference sequence). V lost 7 bases and J 2 bases, leaving 15 bases between the germline ends. The CDR3 length is 14 residues. The CDR3 coding sequence is TGTGCCTCGGGGGGAACAGTAGGCAATCAGCCCCAGCATTTT. This translates into CASGGTVGNQPQHF.

The rearrangement joins TRBV7-9 to TRBJ2-7; TRBD2 matches 7 bases. The CDR3 is made up of 14 amino acids. CDR1 is SEHNR and CDR2 is FQNEAQ in the germline V gene (reference sequence). The V segment lost 4 bases and the J segment 2 bases; nucleotides outside the gene matches: 5. CDR3: CASSSGLEAYEQYF. The CDR3 DNA follows: TGTGCCAGCAGCTCCGGACTAGAGGCCTACGAGCAGTACTTC.

V and J are TRBV7-8 and TRBJ2-2, with 7 bases matching TRBD2. The germline gives CDR1 SGHVS, CDR2 FQNEAQ. The CDR3 is 15 amino acids. V trimming: 5 bases; J trimming: 7 bases; junction bases outside the gene matches: 10. The CDR3 DNA follows: TGTGCCAGCAGCCCCGGGGGGATTTCGGGCGGGGAGCTGTTTTTT. Its translation is CASSPGGISGGELFF.

The V and J genes are TRBV3-1 and TRBJ2-3; D unresolved. Germline values: CDR1 LGHDT, CDR2 YNNKEL (reference sequence). The V and J ends lost 0 bases and 0 bases respectively, with 16 bases between them. The CDR3 loop spans 18 amino acids. The CDR3: CASSQELTSGTSTDTQYF. CDR3 sequence (DNA): TGTGCCAGCAGCCAAGAACTAACAAGTGGCACTAGCACAGATACGCAGTATTTT.

V is TRBV20-1 and J is TRBJ1-2; maybe TRBD1 (6 bases). Germline loops: CDR1 DFQATT, CDR2 SNEGSKA (reference sequence). Trimming took 3 bases from V and 5 from J, leaving 28 bases between them. The CDR3 is made up of 18 amino acids. CDR3 nucleotides: TGCAGTGCTAGCCCCCCAGGGGAAGGTCTCCTATCCATTTATGGCTACACCTTC. It specifies CSASPPGEGLLSIYGYTF.

The chain combines TRBV27 with TRBJ2-3, with D perhaps assigned TRBD1 or TRBD2 (5 bases each). This CDR3 contains 16 residues. CDR1 and CDR2 from the germline V gene are MNHEY and SMNVEV (reference sequence). The V and J ends lost 6 bases and 1 base respectively, with 17 bases between them. The CDR3 reads CASRGRGGSGTDTQYF. CDR3 DNA sequence: TGTGCCAGCAGGGGACGAGGTGGGAGTGGCACAGATACGCAGTATTTT.

This chain uses TRBV7-9 with TRBJ1-2; D possibly corresponds to TRBD1 (6 bases). This CDR3 contains 13 residues. CDR1 is SEHNR and CDR2 is FQNEAQ in the germline V gene (reference sequence). The germline V and J ends were trimmed by 4 bases and 8 bases, with 14 bases remaining between them. This CDR3 reads CASSSGAVRGYTF. The CDR3 nucleotides read TGTGCCAGCAGCTCGGGGGCGGTTCGCGGCTACACCTTC.

The V and J genes are TRBV28 and TRBJ1-5, with D tentatively TRBD1 (5 bases). The CDR3 extends over 15 amino acids. Per germline, CDR1 MDHEN and CDR2 SYDVKM. Trimming took off 6 bases at V and 0 bases at J, with 12 bases between the two ends. CDR3: CASRLTGISNQPQHF. CDR3 sequence (DNA): TGTGCCAGCAGGCTCACAGGAATTAGCAATCAGCCCCAGCATTTT.

V usage is TRBV12-5 and J usage is TRBJ2-7, with 11 bases aligning to TRBD1. Germline CDR1 is LGHNT and CDR2 is FRNRAP. The CDR3 loop spans 18 amino acids. V trimming: 4 bases; J trimming: 1 base; junction bases outside the gene matches: 12. CDR3 sequence: CASGCPPGQGVPSYEQYF. In DNA, the CDR3 is TGTGCTAGTGGTTGCCCCCCGGGACAGGGGGTCCCGTCCTACGAGCAGTACTTC. Looking up the rest from reference TRBV12-5 and TRBJ2-7 gives the full variable domain: DARVTQTPRHKVTEMGQEVTMRCQPILGHNTVFWYRQTMMQGLELLAYFRNRAPLDDSGMPKDRFSAEMPDATLATLKIQPSEPRDSAVYFCASGCPPGQGVPSYEQYFGPGTRLTVT.

The chain is built from TRBV7-2 and TRBJ1-1; the D gene is possibly TRBD1 (5 bases). Germline CDR1 SGHTA, CDR2 FQGNSA. The CDR3 spans 14 residues. V lost 5 bases to trimming and J lost 4 bases, with 14 bases between them. The CDR3 coding sequence is TGTGCCAGCAGCCTAGGGGCGTTCCTCACTGAAGCTTTCTTT. It is translated as CASSLGAFLTEAFF.

A single count supports this clonotype. The genes are TRBV20-1 and TRBJ1-5; weak D call: TRBD1 (5 bases). With 5 bases removed from V and 5 bases from J, the gap between germline ends came to 25 bases. From germline, CDR1 is DFQATT and CDR2 SNEGSKA (reference sequence). This CDR3 region has 17 residues. The CDR3 coding sequence is TGCAGTGCTGGGACCACTCCGGGCCCTGGGTTCGATCAGCCCCAGCATTTT. Protein product: CSAGTTPGPGFDQPQHF.

The chain recombines TRBV29-1 with TRBJ2-1; 8 nucleotides agree with TRBD2. V was pared by 8 bases and J by 0 bases, with 6 bases of the junction left unmatched. The V gene's germline CDR1 is SQVTM and CDR2 ANQGSEA. The length of the CDR3 is 14 residues. The CDR3 sequence is CSLRSGSSYNEQFF. The CDR3 DNA sequence: TGCAGCTTAAGAAGCGGGAGCTCCTACAATGAGCAGTTCTTC.

This clonotype has just one count. J is TRBJ2-5 and V is TRBV29-1; TRBD2 aligns across 7 bases. CDR3 length: 14 amino acids. Germline CDR1 reads SQVTM; CDR2 reads ANQGSEA. After removal of 3 bases from V and 1 base from J, the junction contained 5 bases not matched to a gene. The CDR3 region has the DNA TGCAGCGTTGAGGTTCCTAGCGGCCAAGAGACCCAGTACTTC. Translation: CSVEVPSGQETQYF.